The 15 T cell receptor beta chains given below trace back to one sample, sequenced in a study of neurological immune-mediated disorders. MiXCR was run by TCRdb on the 5' RACE reads, yielding one entry per CDR3 protein. The profile shows 120,000 or so distinct CDR3 sequences, about 3.2% of them singletons. Specimen: PBMCs. Every receptor here comes from a woman aged 25 to 45 with multiple sclerosis.

The table lists this clonotype with many counts. This chain uses TRBV12-3 or TRBV12-4 with TRBJ2-3; no firm D call. V lost 6 bases to trimming and J lost 5 bases, with 12 bases between them. CDR3 length: 13 amino acids. As DNA, the CDR3 is TGTGCCAGCAGCCCCCTTTTAATAGATACGCAGTATTTT. Translation gives CASSPLLIDTQYF.

The table lists this clonotype with a few counts. The genes are TRBV20-1 and TRBJ2-7; 10 nucleotides line up with TRBD2. CDR1 and CDR2 from the germline V gene are DFQATT and SNEGSKA (reference sequence). The CDR3 totals 13 residues. Trimming cost V 1 base and J 4 bases; bases outside gene matches: 1. CDR3 sequence: CSARGSGRYEQYF. The CDR3 coding sequence is TGCAGTGCTAGAGGTAGCGGGAGGTACGAGCAGTACTTC.

The table lists this clonotype with many counts. The chain couples TRBV20-1 to TRBJ2-3, with 14 bases lining up with TRBD2. The CDR3 is 18 amino acids. The V segment lost 3 bases and the J segment 2 bases; nucleotides outside the gene matches: 10. Per germline, CDR1 DFQATT and CDR2 SNEGSKA (reference sequence). CDR3 nucleotide sequence: TGCAGTGCTAGTGCGGGGGGACTAGCGGGGGCCTTCACAGATACGCAGTATTTT. Its protein product is CSASAGGLAGAFTDTQYF.

This clonotype has at least ten counts. The chain combines TRBV11-2 with TRBJ2-2; TRBD2 agrees at 8 bases. The CDR3 consists of 16 residues. The germline V gene encodes CDR1 SGHAT and CDR2 FQNNGV. With 1 base clipped from V and 3 bases from J, the junction kept 4 bases outside the gene matches. The CDR3, as DNA: TGTGCCAGCAGCTTAGGGCGGGAGGTCTACACCGGGGAGCTGTTTTTT. Encoded protein: CASSLGREVYTGELFF. Supplemented by reference TRBV11-2 and TRBJ2-2, the full variable domain reads EAGVAQSPRYKIIEKRQSVAFWCNPISGHATLYWYQQILGQGPKLLIQFQNNGVVDDSQLPKDRFSAERLKGVDSTLKIQPAKLEDSAVYLCASSLGREVYTGELFFGEGSRLTVL.

This clonotype came up many times. This chain joins TRBV5-1 and TRBJ2-1, with TRBD1 matching over 8 bases. CDR1 and CDR2 from the germline V gene are SGHRS and YFSETQ. J gave up 4 bases and V 3 bases, and 9 bases lay outside the gene matches. This CDR3 contains 16 residues. The DNA of the CDR3 is TGCGCCAGCAGCTATTCCGGGACAGGAAATTACAATGAGCAGTTCTTC. Its translation: CASSYSGTGNYNEQFF.

The table lists this clonotype with many counts. The V and J genes are TRBV20-1 and TRBJ2-5; the D gene is possibly TRBD1 (6 bases). With 1 base removed from V and 4 bases from J, the gap between germline ends came to 16 bases. The germline CDR1 and CDR2 sequences are DFQATT and SNEGSKA (reference sequence). The CDR3 consists of 15 residues. CDR3 sequence: CSARVARDIRETQYF. CDR3 nucleotides: TGCAGTGCTAGAGTGGCACGGGACATAAGAGAGACCCAGTACTTC.

This clonotype was picked up many times. The genes are TRBV9 and TRBJ1-2, with TRBD1 matching over 8 bases. V was clipped by 0 bases and J by 4 bases; unmatched bases: 17. The CDR3 runs to 19 residues. CDR1 and CDR2 from the germline V gene are SGDLS and YYNGEE. The CDR3 DNA is TGTGCCAGCAGCGTAGCCCCCGTTGGGACAGGCGACATAACCTATGGCTACACCTTC. Protein product: CASSVAPVGTGDITYGYTF.

This clonotype was recorded at least ten times. The V call is TRBV10-3, the J call TRBJ1-1; possible D gene TRBD1, 6 bases. This CDR3 is 17 amino acids long. Per the germline V gene, CDR1 is ENHRY and CDR2 is SYGVKD. Trimming cost V 2 bases and J 2 bases, with 18 bases left between them. The CDR3 nucleotides read TGTGCCATCAGTGAGGAAAGACAGGTTGGCTTAAACACTGAAGCTTTCTTT. Protein product: CAISEERQVGLNTEAFF.

This clonotype was counted at least ten times. The V call is TRBV14, the J call TRBJ1-2; a weak D match, TRBD1 (6 bases). Germline V gene lookup returns CDR1 SGHDN and CDR2 FVKESK. This CDR3 is built from 13 residues. V was cut by 0 bases and J by 8 bases, with 10 bases left in between. CDR3 sequence: CASSQDTGQGYTF. As DNA, the CDR3 is TGTGCCAGCAGCCAAGATACAGGGCAAGGCTACACCTTC.

This clonotype was observed at least ten times. This chain uses TRBV5-1 with TRBJ2-1; 7 positions agree with TRBD2. J gave up 7 bases and V 3 bases, and 4 bases lay outside the gene matches. The CDR3 is 13 residues long. The germline CDR1 and CDR2 sequences are SGHRS and YFSETQ. CDR3 amino acids: CASSWAGVNEQFF. As DNA, the CDR3 is TGCGCCAGCAGCTGGGCGGGGGTTAATGAGCAGTTCTTC. The whole variable domain, filled in from reference TRBV5-1 and TRBJ2-1, reads KAGVTQTPRYLIKTRGQQVTLSCSPISGHRSVSWYQQTPGQGLQFLFEYFSETQRNKGNFPGRFSGRQFSNSRSEMNVSTLELGDSALYLCASSWAGVNEQFFGPGTRLTVL.

This clonotype showed up many times. The V call is TRBV28, the J call TRBJ2-7; tentatively, D is TRBD2 (6 bases). Between the trimmed V and J ends, which lost 4 bases and 3 bases, there was a span of 19 bases. This CDR3 region has 16 residues. The germline gives CDR1 MDHEN, CDR2 SYDVKM. CDR3 DNA: TGTGCCAGCAGTTATCCGGGACTCCAGAACATCTACGAGCAGTACTTC. The encoded protein is CASSYPGLQNIYEQYF.

This clonotype was observed many times. The V call is TRBV6-1, the J call TRBJ2-7, with D perhaps matching TRBD1 (6 bases). Germline assignment: CDR1 MNHNS and CDR2 SASEGT. There are 16 residues in the CDR3. V lost 8 bases and J lost 3, with 23 bases in between. The DNA for the CDR3 is TGTGCCAGCTTCTCTCACAGGGAAGGGCTTAACTACGAGCAGTACTTC. Protein product: CASFSHREGLNYEQYF.

This clonotype was counted at least ten times. V and J are TRBV4-3 and TRBJ1-1; tentative D call: TRBD1 (5 bases). V lost 1 base, J lost 5 bases, and 11 bases lay in between. The V gene's germline CDR1 is LGHNA and CDR2 YSLEER. The CDR3 extends over 14 amino acids. As DNA, the CDR3 is TGCGCCAGCAGCCAAGCGCAGGGTTCGACTGAAGCTTTCTTT. It is translated as CASSQAQGSTEAFF.

This clonotype has a count of ten or more. V is TRBV20-1 and J is TRBJ2-3; 16 bases match TRBD2. Germline V gene data show CDR1 as DFQATT and CDR2 as SNEGSKA (reference sequence). The V segment lost 0 bases and the J segment 4 bases; nucleotides outside the gene matches: 7. CDR3 length: 18 residues. CDR3 amino acids: CSARDPGLAGGLSDTQYF. As DNA, the CDR3 is TGCAGTGCTAGAGATCCGGGACTAGCGGGGGGGCTGTCAGATACGCAGTATTTT.

This clonotype was seen repeatedly, ten times or more. The CDR3 region has the DNA TGTGCCTCGGGTTTGGGACAGTCCTACGAGCAGTACTTC. Translated, it gives CASGLGQSYEQYF. The rearrangement uses TRBV30 and TRBJ2-7, with TRBD1 matching 7 bases. The CDR3 extends over 13 amino acids. Germline values: CDR1 GTSNPN, CDR2 SVGIG (reference sequence). V was clipped by 7 bases and J by 1 base; unmatched bases: 7. Drawing the rest from reference TRBV30 and TRBJ2-7, the complete variable domain is SQTIHQWPATLVQPVGSPLSLECTVEGTSNPNLYWYRQAAGRGLQLLFYSVGIGQISSEVPQNLSASRPQDRQFILSSKKLLLSDSGFYLCASGLGQSYEQYFGPGTRLTVT.